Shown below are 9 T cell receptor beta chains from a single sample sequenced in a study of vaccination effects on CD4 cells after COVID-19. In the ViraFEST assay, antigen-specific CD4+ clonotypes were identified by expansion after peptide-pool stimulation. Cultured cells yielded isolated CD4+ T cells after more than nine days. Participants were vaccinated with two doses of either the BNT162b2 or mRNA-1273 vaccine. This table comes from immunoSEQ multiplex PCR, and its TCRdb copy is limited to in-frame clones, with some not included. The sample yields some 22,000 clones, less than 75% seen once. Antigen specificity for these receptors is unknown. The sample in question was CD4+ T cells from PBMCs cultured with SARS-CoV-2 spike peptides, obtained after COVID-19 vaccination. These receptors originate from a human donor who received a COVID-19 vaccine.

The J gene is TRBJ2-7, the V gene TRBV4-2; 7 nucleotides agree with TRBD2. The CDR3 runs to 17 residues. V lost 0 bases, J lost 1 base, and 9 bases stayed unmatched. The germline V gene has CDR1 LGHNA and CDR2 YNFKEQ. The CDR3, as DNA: TGTGCCAGCAGCCAAGACTTAGGCGGGGGATTATCCTACGAGCAGTACTTC. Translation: CASSQDLGGGLSYEQYF.

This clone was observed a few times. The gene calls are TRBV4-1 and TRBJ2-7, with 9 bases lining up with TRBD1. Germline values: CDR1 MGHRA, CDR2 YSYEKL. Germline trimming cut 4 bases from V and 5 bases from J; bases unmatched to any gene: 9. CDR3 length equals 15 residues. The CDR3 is CASSPWTGVSNEQYF. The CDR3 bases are TGCGCCAGCAGCCCCTGGACAGGGGTTAGCAACGAGCAGTACTTC.

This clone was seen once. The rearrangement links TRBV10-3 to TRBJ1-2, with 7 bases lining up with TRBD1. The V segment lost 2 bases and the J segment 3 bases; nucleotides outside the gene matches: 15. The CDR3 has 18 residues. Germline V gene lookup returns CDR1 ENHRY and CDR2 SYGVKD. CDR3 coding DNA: TGTGCCATCAGTGAGCCAACCCAGGGGGGAGGAAACTACTATGGCTACACCTTC. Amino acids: CAISEPTQGGGNYYGYTF.

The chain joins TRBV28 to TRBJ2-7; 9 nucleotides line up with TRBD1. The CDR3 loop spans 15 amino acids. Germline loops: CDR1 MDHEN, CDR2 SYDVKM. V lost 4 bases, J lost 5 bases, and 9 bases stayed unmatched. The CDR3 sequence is CASSYSGTGSHEQYF. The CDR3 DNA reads TGTGCCAGCAGTTACTCCGGGACAGGGTCCCACGAGCAGTACTTC.

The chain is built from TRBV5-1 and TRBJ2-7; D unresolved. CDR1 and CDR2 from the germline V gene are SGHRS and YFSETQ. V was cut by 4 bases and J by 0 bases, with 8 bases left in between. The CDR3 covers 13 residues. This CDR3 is CASSMDGSYEQYF. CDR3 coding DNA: TGCGCCAGCAGCATGGACGGCTCCTACGAGCAGTACTTC.

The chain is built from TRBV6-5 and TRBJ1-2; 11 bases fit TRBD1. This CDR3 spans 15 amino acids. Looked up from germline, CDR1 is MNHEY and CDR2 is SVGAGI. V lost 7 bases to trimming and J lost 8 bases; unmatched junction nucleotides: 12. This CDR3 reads CASTSLAGQGAGYTF. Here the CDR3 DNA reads TGTGCCAGCACCTCCTTGGCCGGACAGGGGGCCGGCTACACCTTC.

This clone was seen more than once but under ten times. The DNA for the CDR3 is TGTGCCAGCAGTCCTCGACGAGGCTATGGCTACACCTTC. This gives the protein CASSPRRGYGYTF. The chain joins TRBV12-3 or TRBV12-4 to TRBJ1-2; D is unresolved. The CDR3 totals 13 residues. Trimming left V 5 bases short and J 4 bases short, with 11 bases between.

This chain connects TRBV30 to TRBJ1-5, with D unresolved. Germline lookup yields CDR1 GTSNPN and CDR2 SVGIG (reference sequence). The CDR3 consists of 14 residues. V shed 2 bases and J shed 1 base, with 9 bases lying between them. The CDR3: CAWSNGGSNQPQHF. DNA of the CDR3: TGTGCCTGGAGTAACGGAGGCAGCAATCAGCCCCAGCATTTT. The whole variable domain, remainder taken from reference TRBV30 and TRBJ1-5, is SQTIHQWPATLVQPVGSPLSLECTVEGTSNPNLYWYRQAAGRGLQLLFYSVGIGQISSEVPQNLSASRPQDRQFILSSKKLLLSDSGFYLCAWSNGGSNQPQHFGDGTRLSIL.

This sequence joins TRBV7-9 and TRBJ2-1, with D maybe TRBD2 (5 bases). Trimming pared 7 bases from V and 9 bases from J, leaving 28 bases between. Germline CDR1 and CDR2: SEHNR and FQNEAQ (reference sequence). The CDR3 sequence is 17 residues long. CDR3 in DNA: TGTGCCAGCACCCTCCCCCTTCTAGCCCCCTTGAGTGGTGAGCAGTTCTTC. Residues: CASTLPLLAPLSGEQFF.